The clone carrying this T cell receptor (beta chain) was seen many times. The antigen is unknown. The V gene's germline CDR1 is MGHRA and CDR2 YSYEKL. V was cut by 4 bases and J by 7 bases, with 20 bases left in between. The CDR3 length is 16 residues. These data are taken from a study of CD8 T cells in ankylosing spondylitis. TCRdb passed the 5' RACE reads through MiXCR, listing each CDR3 protein once. The repertoire includes about 220,000 distinct CDR3 sequences, 7.3% of them detected once, and approximately 14% sits in the top ten. Study-level findings and limits: Disease-linked clones, CD8+, were relatively rare in peripheral blood. A TCR beta motif made of eight highly homologous variants seemed typical of ankylosing spondylitis blood. There was reportedly significant enrichment of clones that were disease-linked in matched ankylosing spondylitis synovial fluid.

Material for sequencing was blood, either unsorted or a sorted T cell fraction (not recorded which). This sequence originates from a male donor with ankylosing spondylitis. This chain joins TRBV4-1 and TRBJ2-1; possible D gene TRBD1, 6 bases. The CDR3 sequence: CASSPKQGSPRNEQFF. CDR3 bases: TGCGCCAGCAGCCCAAAGCAGGGGTCTCCCAGAAATGAGCAGTTCTTC.